This T cell receptor beta chain was retrieved from a study of early T cells in non-severe SARS-CoV-2 infection (dated by TCRdb to about 2021). A note on the overall study: Bulk RNA from unsorted whole blood was used for TCR sequencing, so alpha and beta chains could not be paired. Overall results and qualifications from the work: VDJdb matching was skewed toward anti-spike CD8 responses, so virus-specific expansions were likely underestimated and private and CD4 specificities were missed.

This clonotype was seen many times. Its target antigen remains unknown. It has no much larger one-base neighbor in the sample; base qualities were not kept. As encoded in the germline V gene, CDR1 is MDHEN while CDR2 is SYDVKM. CDR3 length: 13 amino acids, cysteine to phenylalanine. Only CDR3 DNA is held: 39 bases, read in frame from base 1. The trim is 4 bases for V and 0 bases for J, with a gap of 7 bases between the germline ends. Set within a cohort of healthcare workers in London, UK, this nested case-control study involved weekly PCR testing of nasopharyngeal swabs along with blood sampling. Healthcare workers were enrolled in the week of the UK lockdown, from 23 to 31 March 2020, and were followed every week for up to roughly 16 weeks. Library preparation used 5' RACE. The run used a NextSeq 500. In the TCR library protocol, unique molecular identifiers were attached to individual cDNA molecules to correct for PCR bias and sequencing error. Sequencing covered both TCR alpha and beta chains, and within each sample the abundances of alpha and beta sequences were tightly co-correlated. In the paper's pipeline: Decombinator V4 was used to annotate the V gene, J gene and CDR3 of the TCR sequences. Expanded TCRs were defined as changing significantly between any two time points under a Poisson model with p below 0.0001. TCR abundances were normalised to the total number of TCRs sequenced in each sample and reported as counts per million. MAIT TCRs were defined by TRAV1-2 paired with TRAJ12, TRAJ20 or TRAJ33, and iNKT TCRs by TRAV10 paired with TRAJ18. VDJdb, accessed 1 November 2021, was searched for CMV, EBV and SARS-CoV-2 annotated TCRs, with TCRs annotated for multiple antigens excluded. TCRdb reworked the public reads: Q25 trimming with fastp, MiXCR clone assembly, productive beta chains retained. One record per CDR3 amino acid sequence lists the most common genes and DNA. The V and J calls and clone size come from TCRdb's table, not from the authors' own analysis. The sample table shows 30,000 or so distinct CDR3 sequences, and roughly 5% are seen once. The ten largest clones add up to 4% to 5.5% of the sample.

This receptor was taken from an adult who was a healthcare worker with PCR-confirmed SARS-CoV-2 infection or an uninfected control (not recorded which). The chain is encoded by TRBV28 joined to TRBJ2-7; the D gene cannot be resolved reliably. The sequenced material came from whole blood. The CDR3 sequence is CASSSSPSYEQYF. In nucleotide form, the sequence is TGTGCCAGCAGTTCGTCCCCCTCCTACGAGCAGTACTTC.